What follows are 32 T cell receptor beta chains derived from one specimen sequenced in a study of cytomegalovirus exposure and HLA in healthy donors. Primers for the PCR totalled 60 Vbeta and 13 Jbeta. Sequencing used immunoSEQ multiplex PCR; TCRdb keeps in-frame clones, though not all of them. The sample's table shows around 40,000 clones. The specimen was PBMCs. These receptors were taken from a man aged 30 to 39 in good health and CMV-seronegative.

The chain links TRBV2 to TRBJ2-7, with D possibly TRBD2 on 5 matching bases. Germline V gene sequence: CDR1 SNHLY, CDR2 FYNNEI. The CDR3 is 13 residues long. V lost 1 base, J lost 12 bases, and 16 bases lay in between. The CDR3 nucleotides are TGTGCCAGCAGTGAAGGAGGGCACGGCAGGCGGTACTTC. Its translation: CASSEGGHGRRYF.

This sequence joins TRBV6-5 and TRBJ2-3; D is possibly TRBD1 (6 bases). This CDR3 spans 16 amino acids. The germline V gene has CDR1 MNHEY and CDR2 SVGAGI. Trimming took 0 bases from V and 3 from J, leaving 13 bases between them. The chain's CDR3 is CASSYSGRGITDTQYF. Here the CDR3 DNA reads TGTGCCAGCAGTTACTCGGGCAGGGGAATAACAGATACGCAGTATTTT.

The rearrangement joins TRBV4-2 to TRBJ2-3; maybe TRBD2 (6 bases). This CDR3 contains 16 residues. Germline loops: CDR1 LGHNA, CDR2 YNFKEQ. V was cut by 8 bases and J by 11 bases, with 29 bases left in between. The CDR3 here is CASGSTSILGVGKQYF. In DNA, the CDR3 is TGTGCCAGCGGCTCGACTAGTATATTGGGAGTGGGTAAGCAGTATTTT.

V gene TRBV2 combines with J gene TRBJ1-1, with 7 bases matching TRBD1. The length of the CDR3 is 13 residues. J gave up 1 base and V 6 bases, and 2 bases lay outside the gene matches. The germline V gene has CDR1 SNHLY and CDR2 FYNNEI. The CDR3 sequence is CASSGTANTEAFF. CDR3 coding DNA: TGTGCCAGCAGCGGGACAGCGAACACTGAAGCTTTCTTT.

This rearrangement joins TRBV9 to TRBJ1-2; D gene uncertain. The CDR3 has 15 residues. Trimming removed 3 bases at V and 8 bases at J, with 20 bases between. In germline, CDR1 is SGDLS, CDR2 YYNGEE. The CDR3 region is CASSAQTRFFRGYTF. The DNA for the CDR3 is TGTGCCAGCAGCGCCCAAACCCGGTTTTTTCGGGGCTACACCTTC.

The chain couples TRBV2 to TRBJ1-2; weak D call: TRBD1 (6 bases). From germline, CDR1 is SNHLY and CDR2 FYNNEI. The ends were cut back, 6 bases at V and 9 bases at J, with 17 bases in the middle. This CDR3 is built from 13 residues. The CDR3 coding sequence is TGTGCCAGCAGCCCCGACAGGACCGCCCGCTACACCTTC. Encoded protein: CASSPDRTARYTF. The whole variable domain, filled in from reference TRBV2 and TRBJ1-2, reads EPEVTQTPSHQVTQMGQEVILRCVPISNHLYFYWYRQILGQKVEFLVSFYNNEISEKSEIFDDQFSVERPDGSNFTLKIRSTKLEDSAMYFCASSPDRTARYTFGSGTRLTVV.

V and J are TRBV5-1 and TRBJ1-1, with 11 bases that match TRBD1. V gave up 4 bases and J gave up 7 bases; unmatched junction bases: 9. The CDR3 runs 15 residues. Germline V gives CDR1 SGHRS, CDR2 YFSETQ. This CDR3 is CASSVTGTGGIEAFF. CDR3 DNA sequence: TGCGCCAGCAGCGTTACCGGGACAGGGGGAATTGAAGCTTTCTTT.

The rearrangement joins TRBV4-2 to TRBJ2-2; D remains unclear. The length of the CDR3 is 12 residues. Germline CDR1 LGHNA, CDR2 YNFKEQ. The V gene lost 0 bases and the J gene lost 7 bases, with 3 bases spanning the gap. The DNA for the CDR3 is TGTGCCAGCAGCCAAGACTACGGGGAGCTGTTTTTT. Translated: CASSQDYGELFF.

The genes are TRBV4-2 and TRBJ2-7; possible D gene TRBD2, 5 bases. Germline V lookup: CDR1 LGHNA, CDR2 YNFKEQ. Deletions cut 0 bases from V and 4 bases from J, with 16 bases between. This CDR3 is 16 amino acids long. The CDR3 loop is CASSQELMGGWYEQYF. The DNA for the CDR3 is TGTGCCAGCAGCCAAGAACTGATGGGCGGGTGGTACGAGCAGTACTTC.

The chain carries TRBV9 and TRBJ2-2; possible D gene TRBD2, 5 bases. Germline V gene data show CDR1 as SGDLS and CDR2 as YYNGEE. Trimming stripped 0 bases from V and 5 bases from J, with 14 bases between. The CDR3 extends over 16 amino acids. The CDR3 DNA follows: TGTGCCAGCAGCGTAGCTCCGGCTAGCCTAACCGGGGAGCTGTTTTTT. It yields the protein CASSVAPASLTGELFF.

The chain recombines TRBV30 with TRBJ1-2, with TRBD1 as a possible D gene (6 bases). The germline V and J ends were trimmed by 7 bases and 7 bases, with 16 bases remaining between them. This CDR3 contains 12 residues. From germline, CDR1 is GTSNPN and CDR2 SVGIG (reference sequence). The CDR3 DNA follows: TGTGCCTTACCGGGGGGGCGGGCTGGCTACACCTTC. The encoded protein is CALPGGRAGYTF.

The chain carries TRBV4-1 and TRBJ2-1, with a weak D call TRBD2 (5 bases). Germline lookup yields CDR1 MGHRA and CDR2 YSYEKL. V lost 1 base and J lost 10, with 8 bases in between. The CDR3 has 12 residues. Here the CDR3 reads CASSQVLGEQFF. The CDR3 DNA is TGCGCCAGCAGCCAAGTACTAGGGGAGCAGTTCTTC.

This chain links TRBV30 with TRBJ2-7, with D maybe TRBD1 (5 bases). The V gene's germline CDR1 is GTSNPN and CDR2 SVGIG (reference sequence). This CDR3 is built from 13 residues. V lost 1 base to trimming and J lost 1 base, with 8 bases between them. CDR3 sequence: CAWSDGASYEQYF. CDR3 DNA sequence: TGTGCCTGGAGTGATGGGGCGTCCTACGAGCAGTACTTC. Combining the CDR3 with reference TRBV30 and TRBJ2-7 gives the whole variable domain SQTIHQWPATLVQPVGSPLSLECTVEGTSNPNLYWYRQAAGRGLQLLFYSVGIGQISSEVPQNLSASRPQDRQFILSSKKLLLSDSGFYLCAWSDGASYEQYFGPGTRLTVT.

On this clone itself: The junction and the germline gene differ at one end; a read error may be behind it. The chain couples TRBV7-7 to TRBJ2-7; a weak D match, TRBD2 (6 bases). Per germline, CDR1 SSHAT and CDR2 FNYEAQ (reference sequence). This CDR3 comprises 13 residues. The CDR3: CASSAGSGGEQYF. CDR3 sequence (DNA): TGTGCTAGCAGCGCAGGGTCTGGGGGGGAGCAGTACTTC.

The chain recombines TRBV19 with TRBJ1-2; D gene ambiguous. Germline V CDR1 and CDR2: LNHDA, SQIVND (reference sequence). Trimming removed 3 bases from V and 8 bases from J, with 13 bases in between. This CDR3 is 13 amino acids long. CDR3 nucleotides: TGTGCCAGTAGTATTAGTCCCCGAGGGGGCTACACCTTC. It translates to CASSISPRGGYTF.

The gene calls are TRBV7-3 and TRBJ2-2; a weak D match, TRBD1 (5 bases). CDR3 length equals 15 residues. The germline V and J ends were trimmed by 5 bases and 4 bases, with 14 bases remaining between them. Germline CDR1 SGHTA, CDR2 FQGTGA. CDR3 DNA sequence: TGTGCCAGCAGCCCAAGCAGGGTGGGCACCGGGGAGCTGTTTTTT. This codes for CASSPSRVGTGELFF. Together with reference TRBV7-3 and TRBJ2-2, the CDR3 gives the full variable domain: GAGVSQTPSNKVTEKGKYVELRCDPISGHTALYWYRQSLGQGPEFLIYFQGTGAADDSGLPNDRFFAVRPEGSVSTLKIQRTERGDSAVYLCASSPSRVGTGELFFGEGSRLTVL.

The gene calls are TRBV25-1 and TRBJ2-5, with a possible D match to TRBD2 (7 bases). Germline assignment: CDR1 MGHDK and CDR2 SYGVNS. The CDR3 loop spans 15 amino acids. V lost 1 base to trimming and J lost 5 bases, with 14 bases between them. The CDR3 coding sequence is TGTGCCAGCAGTGAATTGGTCGGGGGGCAGGAGACCCAGTACTTC. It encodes CASSELVGGQETQYF.

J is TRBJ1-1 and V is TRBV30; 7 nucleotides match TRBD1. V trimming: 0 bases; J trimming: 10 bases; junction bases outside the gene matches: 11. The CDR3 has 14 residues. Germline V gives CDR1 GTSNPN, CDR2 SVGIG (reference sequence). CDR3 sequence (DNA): TGTGCCTGGAGTGTATTATCAGGGGGGCTTGGAGCTTTCTTT. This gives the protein CAWSVLSGGLGAFF.

The CDR3 DNA reads TGTGCCAGCAGCCCCACCGGACAGGCCTACGAGCAGTACTTC. This translates into CASSPTGQAYEQYF. The chain recombines TRBV6-5 with TRBJ2-7; 7 bases align to TRBD1. Germline V gives CDR1 MNHEY, CDR2 SVGAGI. The ends lost 6 bases at V and 2 bases at J; junction bases unmatched: 7. The CDR3 is made up of 14 amino acids.

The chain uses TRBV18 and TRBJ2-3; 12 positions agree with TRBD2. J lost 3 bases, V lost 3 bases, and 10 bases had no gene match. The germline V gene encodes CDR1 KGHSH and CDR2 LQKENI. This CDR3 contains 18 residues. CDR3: CASSPTSGSRLWTDTQYF. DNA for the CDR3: TGTGCCAGCTCACCGACTAGCGGGAGTCGGTTATGGACAGATACGCAGTATTTT.

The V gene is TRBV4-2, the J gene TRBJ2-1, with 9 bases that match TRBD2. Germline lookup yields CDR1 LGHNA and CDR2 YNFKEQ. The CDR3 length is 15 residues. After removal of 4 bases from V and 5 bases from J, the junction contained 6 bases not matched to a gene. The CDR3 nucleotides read TGTGCCAGCAGCCCCCGACTAGCGGAAGACAATGAGCAGTTCTTC. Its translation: CASSPRLAEDNEQFF.

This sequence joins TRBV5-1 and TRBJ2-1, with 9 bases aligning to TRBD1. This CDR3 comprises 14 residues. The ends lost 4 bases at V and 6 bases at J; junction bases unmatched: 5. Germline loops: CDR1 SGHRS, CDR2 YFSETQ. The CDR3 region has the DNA TGCGCCAGCAGCGACAGGGGGAATGGCAATGAGCAGTTCTTC. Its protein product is CASSDRGNGNEQFF.

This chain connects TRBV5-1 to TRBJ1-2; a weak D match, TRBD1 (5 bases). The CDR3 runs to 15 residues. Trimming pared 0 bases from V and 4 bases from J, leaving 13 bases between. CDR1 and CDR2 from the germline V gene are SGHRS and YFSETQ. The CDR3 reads CASSLDPGGSYGYTF. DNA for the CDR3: TGCGCCAGCAGCTTGGACCCGGGGGGGAGCTATGGCTACACCTTC.

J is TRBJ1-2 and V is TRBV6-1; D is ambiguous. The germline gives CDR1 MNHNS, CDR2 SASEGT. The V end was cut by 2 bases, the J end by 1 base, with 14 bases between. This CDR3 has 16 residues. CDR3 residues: CASSESLPGFNYGYTF. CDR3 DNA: TGTGCCAGCAGTGAATCCCTCCCGGGGTTTAACTATGGCTACACCTTC.

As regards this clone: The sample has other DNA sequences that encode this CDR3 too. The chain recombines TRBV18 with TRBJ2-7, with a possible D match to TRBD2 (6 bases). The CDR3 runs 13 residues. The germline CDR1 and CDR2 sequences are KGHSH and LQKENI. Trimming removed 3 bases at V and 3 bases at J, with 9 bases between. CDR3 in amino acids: CASSPGRDYEQYF. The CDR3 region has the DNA TGTGCCAGCTCACCTGGGCGGGACTACGAGCAGTACTTC.

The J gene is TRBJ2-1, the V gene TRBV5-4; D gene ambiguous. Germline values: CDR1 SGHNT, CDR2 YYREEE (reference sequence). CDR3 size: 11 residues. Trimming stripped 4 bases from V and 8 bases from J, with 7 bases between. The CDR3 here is CASSKRDEQFF. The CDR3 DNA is TGTGCCAGCAGCAAAAGAGATGAGCAGTTCTTC. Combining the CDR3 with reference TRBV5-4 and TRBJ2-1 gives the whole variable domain ETGVTQSPTHLIKTRGQQVTLRCSSQSGHNTVSWYQQALGQGPQFIFQYYREEENGRGNFPPRFSGLQFPNYSSELNVNALELDDSALYLCASSKRDEQFFGPGTRLTVL.

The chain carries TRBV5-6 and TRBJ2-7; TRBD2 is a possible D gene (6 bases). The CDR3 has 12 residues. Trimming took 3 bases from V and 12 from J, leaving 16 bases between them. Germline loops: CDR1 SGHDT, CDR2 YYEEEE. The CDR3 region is CASSSWGLPRYF. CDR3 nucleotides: TGTGCCAGCAGCTCGTGGGGACTGCCGAGGTACTTC.

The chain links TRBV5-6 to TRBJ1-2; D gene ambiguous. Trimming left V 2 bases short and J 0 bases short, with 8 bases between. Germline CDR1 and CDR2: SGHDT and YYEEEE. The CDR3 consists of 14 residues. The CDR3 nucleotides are TGTGCCAGCAGCTTTGGGAGTCCTAACTATGGCTACACCTTC. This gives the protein CASSFGSPNYGYTF.

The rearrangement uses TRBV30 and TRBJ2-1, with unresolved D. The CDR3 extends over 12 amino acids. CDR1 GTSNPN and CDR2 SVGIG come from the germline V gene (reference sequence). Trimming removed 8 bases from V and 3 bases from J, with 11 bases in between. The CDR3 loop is CALERSYNEQFF. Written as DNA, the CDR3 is TGTGCCCTGGAAAGGAGCTACAATGAGCAGTTCTTC.

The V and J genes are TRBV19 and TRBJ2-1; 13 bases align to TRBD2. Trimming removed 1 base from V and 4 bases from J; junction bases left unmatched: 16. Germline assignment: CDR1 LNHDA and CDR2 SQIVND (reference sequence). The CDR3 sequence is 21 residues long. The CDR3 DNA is TGTGCCAGTAGTATAGGCACCGAGCGTCTGACTAGCGGGAGGTATTACAATGAGCAGTTCTTC. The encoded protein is CASSIGTERLTSGRYYNEQFF. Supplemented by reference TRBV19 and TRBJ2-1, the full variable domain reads DGGITQSPKYLFRKEGQNVTLSCEQNLNHDAMYWYRQDPGQGLRLIYYSQIVNDFQKGDIAEGYSVSREKKESFPLTVTSAQKNPTAFYLCASSIGTERLTSGRYYNEQFFGPGTRLTVL.

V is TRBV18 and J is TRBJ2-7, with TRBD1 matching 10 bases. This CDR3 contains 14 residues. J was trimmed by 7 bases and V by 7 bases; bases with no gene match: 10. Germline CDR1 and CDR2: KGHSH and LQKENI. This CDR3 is CASFPGQGLGEQYF. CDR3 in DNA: TGTGCCAGCTTCCCGGGACAGGGGTTAGGGGAGCAGTACTTC.

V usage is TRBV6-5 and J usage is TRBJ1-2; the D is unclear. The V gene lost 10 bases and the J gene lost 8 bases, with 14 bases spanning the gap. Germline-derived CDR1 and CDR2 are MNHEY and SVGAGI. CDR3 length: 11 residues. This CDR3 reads CATRGTGGYTF. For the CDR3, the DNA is TGTGCCACCCGAGGTACGGGGGGCTACACCTTC.